These 21 T cell receptor beta chains were all obtained from the same sample, sequenced in a study of shared clonotypes between healthy human individuals. The assay was immunoSEQ multiplex PCR, and TCRdb's table has in-frame clones only and misses some. The sample consists of about 480,000 clones, about 80% of them appearing once. Sequences were obtained from PBMCs. The source of these receptors is a woman in her thirties or forties in good health. Some clones in this sample may be carry-over from other donors' samples.

This clone has a handful of counts. This rearrangement joins TRBV7-9 to TRBJ2-7; perhaps TRBD2 as D (6 bases). V was cut by 4 bases and J by 2 bases, with 12 bases left in between. The CDR3 sequence is 14 residues long. Germline V CDR1 and CDR2: SEHNR, FQNEAQ (reference sequence). DNA for the CDR3: TGTGCCAGCAGCTCCGGACTAATCCCCTACGAGCAGTACTTC. Its protein is CASSSGLIPYEQYF.

The V and J genes are TRBV9 and TRBJ2-7; 10 bases align to TRBD1. The V gene's germline CDR1 is SGDLS and CDR2 YYNGEE. This CDR3 contains 16 residues. V was clipped by 4 bases and J by 3 bases; unmatched bases: 10. CDR3 residues: CASSPRDRGFDYEQYF. CDR3 coding DNA: TGTGCCAGCAGCCCCCGGGACAGGGGTTTTGACTACGAGCAGTACTTC.

This clone was counted a few times. The chain links TRBV30 to TRBJ2-1; D is possibly TRBD1 (6 bases). The V end lost 1 base, the J end lost 4 bases, and 8 bases lay between the germline ends. Germline V CDR1 and CDR2: GTSNPN, SVGIG (reference sequence). There are 13 residues in the CDR3. CDR3 region: CAWSGQVYNEQFF. The CDR3, as DNA: TGTGCCTGGAGTGGACAGGTTTACAATGAGCAGTTCTTC.

The V and J genes are TRBV9 and TRBJ1-3; D is unclear. The CDR3 contains 16 residues. Trimming left V 0 bases short and J 2 bases short, with 12 bases between. Germline CDR1 reads SGDLS; CDR2 reads YYNGEE. CDR3 sequence: CASSVATSGPGNTIYF. The CDR3 bases are TGTGCCAGCAGCGTAGCTACGTCCGGGCCTGGAAACACCATATATTTT. Combining the CDR3 with reference TRBV9 and TRBJ1-3 gives the whole variable domain DSGVTQTPKHLITATGQRVTLRCSPRSGDLSVYWYQQSLDQGLQFLIQYYNGEERAKGNILERFSAQQFPDLHSELNLSSLELGDSALYFCASSVATSGPGNTIYFGEGSWLTVV.

This clone came up once. The gene calls are TRBV7-2 and TRBJ1-2, with D hard to call. The CDR3 contains 13 residues. CDR1 is SGHTA, CDR2 FQGNSA, per germline. V shed 2 bases and J shed 3 bases, with 7 bases lying between them. CDR3 loop: CASSLYGDYGYTF. Written as DNA, the CDR3 is TGTGCCAGCAGCTTATACGGGGACTATGGCTACACCTTC.

The rearrangement joins TRBV6-5 to TRBJ1-5; weak D call: TRBD1 (6 bases). CDR1 and CDR2 from the germline V gene are MNHEY and SVGAGI. With 2 bases removed from V and 9 bases from J, the gap between germline ends came to 14 bases. This CDR3 has 14 amino acids. The DNA for the CDR3 is TGTGCCAGCAGTTACCTACAGGGATCCGGGCCCCAGCATTTT. Translating it yields CASSYLQGSGPQHF.

The gene calls are TRBV29-1 and TRBJ2-1; D possibly corresponds to TRBD2 (6 bases). Trimming pared 5 bases from V and 5 bases from J, leaving 19 bases between. Looked up from germline, CDR1 is SQVTM and CDR2 is ANQGSEA. This CDR3 has 15 amino acids. CDR3 loop: CSVPGTSPGDNEQFF. Written as DNA, the CDR3 is TGCAGCGTTCCCGGGACTTCTCCGGGGGACAATGAGCAGTTCTTC.

The chain recombines TRBV27 with TRBJ1-2; D unclear. This CDR3 spans 13 amino acids. Germline CDR1 reads MNHEY; CDR2 reads SMNVEV (reference sequence). The V gene lost 2 bases and the J gene lost 2 bases, with 6 bases spanning the gap. CDR3 loop: CASSLQKNYGYTF. The CDR3 bases are TGTGCCAGCAGTTTACAAAAAAACTATGGCTACACCTTC.

V usage is TRBV27 and J usage is TRBJ1-4; no definite D call. This CDR3 has 14 residues. CDR1 MNHEY and CDR2 SMNVEV come from the germline V gene (reference sequence). With 0 bases removed from V and 5 bases from J, the gap between germline ends came to 7 bases. The CDR3 reads CASSLSGPNEKLFF. DNA for the CDR3: TGTGCCAGCAGTTTATCGGGCCCCAATGAAAAACTGTTTTTT.

V gene TRBV4-3 combines with J gene TRBJ1-4; TRBD1 agrees at 10 bases. Trimming cost V 1 base and J 7 bases; bases outside gene matches: 6. Germline CDR1 and CDR2: LGHNA and YSLEER. The CDR3 sequence is 16 residues long. The CDR3 bases are TGCGCCAGCAGCCAAGCGCCGGGACAGGGGACTGAAAAACTGTTTTTT. Protein sequence: CASSQAPGQGTEKLFF.

The CDR3 protein is CASSDPGFAAKNIQYF. The CDR3 region has the DNA TGTGCCAGCAGTGACCCAGGGTTTGCAGCCAAAAACATTCAGTACTTC. The V call is TRBV6-1, the J call TRBJ2-4, with D perhaps matching TRBD1 (5 bases). Germline CDR1 and CDR2: MNHNS and SASEGT. Trimming left V 3 bases short and J 0 bases short, with 12 bases between. There are 16 residues in the CDR3.

CDR3 protein: CASSDSLWGTGSGYTF. CDR3 sequence (DNA): TGTGCCAGCAGTGACTCCTTATGGGGGACAGGGTCTGGCTACACCTTC. The chain uses TRBV25-1 and TRBJ1-2; 9 positions agree with TRBD1. Germline V CDR1 and CDR2: MGHDK, SYGVNS. CDR3 size: 16 residues. J was trimmed by 7 bases and V by 3 bases; bases with no gene match: 12.

The CDR3 nucleotides are TGTGCCAGCAGCTTAGGGAACCCCAGGGAGAACTATGGCTACACCTTC. Protein: CASSLGNPRENYGYTF. V and J are TRBV7-9 and TRBJ1-2; D perhaps matches TRBD1 (5 bases). Germline V gives CDR1 SEHNR, CDR2 FQNEAQ (reference sequence). This CDR3 region has 16 residues. Between the trimmed V and J ends, which lost 1 base and 2 bases, there was a span of 14 bases.

Remarks on this clone: A junction end diverges from the germline sequence, so it may reflect a read error. The chain carries TRBV7-7 and TRBJ2-6; the match to TRBD1 covers 8 bases. The CDR3 loop spans 18 amino acids. CDR1 and CDR2 (germline): SSHAT, FNYEAQ (reference sequence). Here the CDR3 reads CASSLEDRDPPRFIPWSF. The CDR3 region has the DNA TGTGCTAGCAGCTTAGAGGACAGGGACCCGCCTAGGTTCATCCCTTGGAGTTTC. The whole variable domain, remainder taken from reference TRBV7-7 and TRBJ2-6, is GAGVSQSPRYKVTKRGQDVTLRCDPISSHATLYWYQQALGQGPEFLTYFNYEAQPDKSGLPSDRFSAERPEGSISTLTIQRTEQRDSAMYRCASSLEDRDPPRFIPWSFGAGSRLTVL.

The chain's CDR3 is CASSQAGTPRDNEQFF. CDR3 sequence (DNA): TGCGCCAGCAGCCAAGCGGGTACCCCAAGGGACAATGAGCAGTTCTTC. V gene TRBV4-1 combines with J gene TRBJ2-1; D not resolved. Trimming cost V 1 base and J 5 bases, with 15 bases left between them. The V gene's germline CDR1 is MGHRA and CDR2 YSYEKL. The CDR3 is 16 residues long.

J is TRBJ1-6 and V is TRBV27; D is undetermined. Germline V gene data show CDR1 as MNHEY and CDR2 as SMNVEV (reference sequence). V was trimmed by 6 bases and J by 6 bases, leaving 12 bases between them. CDR3 length equals 14 residues. The CDR3 loop reads CASSPRWGNSPLHF. The CDR3 DNA reads as TGTGCCAGCAGCCCGCGGTGGGGTAATTCACCCCTCCACTTT.

This clone was counted only a few times. The J gene is TRBJ1-5, the V gene TRBV19; D is possibly TRBD1 (6 bases). This CDR3 region has 15 residues. V lost 9 bases and J lost 3, with 18 bases in between. Per germline, CDR1 LNHDA and CDR2 SQIVND (reference sequence). The chain's CDR3 is CASRTVFGDNQPQHF. The DNA of the CDR3 is TGTGCCAGCCGGACAGTTTTTGGGGACAATCAGCCCCAGCATTTT.

This chain connects TRBV5-1 to TRBJ2-4, with 7 positions matching TRBD1. The J segment lost 0 bases and the V segment lost 4 bases, leaving 7 bases of the junction unmatched. This CDR3 is 16 amino acids long. Germline CDR1 reads SGHRS; CDR2 reads YFSETQ. The DNA for the CDR3 is TGCGCCAGCAGCGTGGGACAGCCACTAGCCAAAAACATTCAGTACTTC. Protein: CASSVGQPLAKNIQYF.

The rearrangement links TRBV18 to TRBJ2-5; TRBD1 matches at 7 bases. V shed 1 base and J 2 bases; nucleotides not matched to a gene: 4. This CDR3 is built from 15 residues. Germline V lookup: CDR1 KGHSH, CDR2 LQKENI. CDR3 amino acids: CASSPRPGQQETQYF. CDR3 sequence (DNA): TGTGCCAGCTCACCACGACCGGGACAGCAAGAGACCCAGTACTTC.

The chain recombines TRBV6-5 with TRBJ2-7; TRBD1 aligns across 10 bases. CDR3 size: 14 residues. V gave up 6 bases and J gave up 2 bases; unmatched junction bases: 4. Germline V lookup: CDR1 MNHEY, CDR2 SVGAGI. CDR3 in DNA: TGTGCCAGCAGCCGGACAGGGGGGACCTACGAGCAGTACTTC. Amino acid sequence: CASSRTGGTYEQYF.

The CDR3 nucleotides read TGTGCCAGCAGCTTAGCGGCTAGCTCCTACAATGAGCAGTTCTTC. Translation: CASSLAASSYNEQFF. This chain uses TRBV7-6 with TRBJ2-1; no clear D. Trimming cost V 0 bases and J 0 bases, with 6 bases left between them. Germline V gives CDR1 SGHVS, CDR2 FNYEAQ. The CDR3 contains 15 residues.